Below are 20 T cell receptor beta chains sequenced from a single sample in a study of T cells after somatic rescue of genetic block. Clones were sequenced by immunoSEQ multiplex PCR, and TCRdb holds only the in-frame ones, with some missing. This sample has over 14,000 clones, with about 71% found just once. The sample taken for sequencing was peripheral blood mononuclear cells (PBMCs). These receptors all come from a boy between 10 and 17 years old.

This CDR3 is CASSKPPDREFSYEQYF. CDR3 DNA sequence: TGTGCCAGCAGCAAACCCCCTGACAGGGAATTCTCCTACGAGCAGTACTTC. The rearrangement uses TRBV21-1 and TRBJ2-7; the table calls TRBD1, which could not be checked here. TRBV21-1 is designated a pseudogene. This CDR3 is built from 17 residues.

There are a few counts of this clone. The J gene is TRBJ2-1, the V gene TRBV6-5, with a weak D call TRBD2 (5 bases). V lost 4 bases to trimming and J lost 1 base, with 11 bases between them. This CDR3 has 15 amino acids. Per germline, CDR1 MNHEY and CDR2 SVGAGI. The CDR3 sequence: CASSSLPGSYNEQFF. The CDR3, as DNA: TGTGCCAGCAGTTCCCTCCCGGGGTCCTACAATGAGCAGTTCTTC.

The chain uses TRBV10-3 and TRBJ1-4; D uncertain. The CDR3 is 14 amino acids. CDR1 and CDR2 (germline): ENHRY, SYGVKD. The ends were cut back, 0 bases at V and 3 bases at J, with 5 bases in the middle. For the CDR3, the DNA is TGTGCCATCAGTGAGTCCAGCTCTAATGAAAAACTGTTTTTT. Its translation is CAISESSSNEKLFF.

The gene calls are TRBV7-8 and TRBJ2-1; D gene unclear. The CDR3 loop spans 12 amino acids. Trimming took 5 bases from V and 4 from J, leaving 6 bases between them. Germline CDR1 and CDR2: SGHVS and FQNEAQ. The chain's CDR3 is CASSLTYNEQFF. The CDR3 nucleotides read TGTGCCAGCAGCCTGACGTACAATGAGCAGTTCTTC.

This clone was seen a single time. The chain uses TRBV19 and TRBJ2-1, with 9 bases fitting TRBD2. V was clipped by 7 bases and J by 7 bases; unmatched bases: 11. This CDR3 region has 15 residues. Germline V gene data show CDR1 as LNHDA and CDR2 as SQIVND (reference sequence). CDR3 protein: CASTPGLALKNEQFF. CDR3 DNA sequence: TGTGCCAGTACTCCGGGACTAGCCCTTAAGAATGAGCAGTTCTTC.

The V and J genes are TRBV6-1 and TRBJ1-3; D is undetermined. V gave up 7 bases and J gave up 2 bases, with 6 bases separating them. The germline V gene has CDR1 MNHNS and CDR2 SASEGT. CDR3 size: 12 residues. CDR3 nucleotide sequence: TGTGCCAGCACCCGACCTGGAAACACCATATATTTT. Translation: CASTRPGNTIYF.

The chain recombines TRBV5-1 with TRBJ2-1; D call uncertain. The CDR3 contains 12 residues. Germline-derived CDR1 and CDR2 are SGHRS and YFSETQ. The V end lost 1 base, the J end lost 8 bases, and 7 bases lay between the germline ends. The chain's CDR3 is CASSLPYDEQFF. The CDR3 DNA follows: TGCGCCAGCAGCTTGCCGTATGATGAGCAGTTCTTC. Filled out from reference TRBV5-1 and TRBJ2-1, the complete variable domain reads KAGVTQTPRYLIKTRGQQVTLSCSPISGHRSVSWYQQTPGQGLQFLFEYFSETQRNKGNFPGRFSGRQFSNSRSEMNVSTLELGDSALYLCASSLPYDEQFFGPGTRLTVL.

The V and J genes are TRBV9 and TRBJ1-5; 7 nucleotides line up with TRBD1. The germline gives CDR1 SGDLS, CDR2 YYNGEE. Trimming cost V 4 bases and J 4 bases; bases outside gene matches: 5. The CDR3 length is 14 residues. The CDR3 reads CASSMGQFNQPQHF. The CDR3 DNA reads TGTGCCAGCAGCATGGGACAGTTTAATCAGCCCCAGCATTTT. The full variable domain, in which reference TRBV9 and TRBJ1-5 provide the parts outside the CDR3, is DSGVTQTPKHLITATGQRVTLRCSPRSGDLSVYWYQQSLDQGLQFLIQYYNGEERAKGNILERFSAQQFPDLHSELNLSSLELGDSALYFCASSMGQFNQPQHFGDGTRLSIL.

The chain combines TRBV2 with TRBJ1-3; D gene ambiguous. The germline V gene encodes CDR1 SNHLY and CDR2 FYNNEI. The CDR3 has 13 residues. V lost 4 bases, J lost 0 bases, and 4 bases lay in between. This chain's CDR3 is CASSGNSGNTIYF. CDR3 DNA: TGTGCCAGCAGTGGGAACTCTGGAAACACCATATATTTT.

The rearrangement uses TRBV7-9 and TRBJ2-2; D not certain. This CDR3 is 12 amino acids long. The V end was cut by 8 bases, the J end by 5 bases, with 9 bases between. Germline lookup yields CDR1 SEHNR and CDR2 FQNEAQ (reference sequence). CDR3 nucleotides: TGTGCCAGCGACCCCCGGACCGGGGAGCTGTTTTTT. Amino acids: CASDPRTGELFF.

This chain uses TRBV29-1 with TRBJ2-1; perhaps TRBD2 as D (5 bases). V shed 1 base and J shed 9 bases, with 16 bases lying between them. This CDR3 has 14 amino acids. The germline CDR1 and CDR2 sequences are SQVTM and ANQGSEA. CDR3 sequence (DNA): TGCAGCGTTGAAGTTCTGGGCGGGTTCGCTGAGCAGTTCTTC. This codes for CSVEVLGGFAEQFF.

As regards this clone: Mismatch with germline at one junction end may stem from a read error. The CDR3 sequence is CASSLAVGLVHF. The CDR3 DNA reads as TGTGCCAGCAGCTTAGCCGTAGGACTAGTACACTTC. The rearrangement joins TRBV7-9 to TRBJ2-7; 7 bases align to TRBD2. From germline, CDR1 is SEHNR and CDR2 FQNEAQ (reference sequence). This CDR3 region has 12 residues.

This chain joins TRBV11-2 and TRBJ1-2; D unclear. Germline V CDR1 and CDR2: SGHAT, FQNNGV. The CDR3 runs 14 residues. The V end was cut by 1 base, the J end by 7 bases, with 13 bases between. CDR3 DNA: TGTGCCAGCAGCTTAGGCCAGGCCATAGGTGGCTACACCTTC. This sequence encodes CASSLGQAIGGYTF.

J is TRBJ2-7 and V is TRBV7-9; the match to TRBD1 covers 7 bases. Per the germline V gene, CDR1 is SEHNR and CDR2 is FQNEAQ (reference sequence). V was pared by 5 bases and J by 4 bases, with 11 bases of the junction left unmatched. The CDR3 is 15 amino acids. The CDR3 loop is CASSTSFSRGYEQYF. The CDR3 nucleotides are TGTGCCAGCAGCACATCCTTTAGCAGGGGGTACGAGCAGTACTTC.

This chain links TRBV30 with TRBJ1-4; D is perhaps TRBD1 (5 bases). V lost 3 bases, J lost 0 bases, and 8 bases lay in between. Per the germline V gene, CDR1 is GTSNPN and CDR2 is SVGIG (reference sequence). This CDR3 has 14 residues. This CDR3 reads CAWSPTATNEKLFF. CDR3 bases: TGTGCCTGGAGCCCGACAGCAACTAATGAAAAACTGTTTTTT. Combining the CDR3 with reference TRBV30 and TRBJ1-4 gives the whole variable domain SQTIHQWPATLVQPVGSPLSLECTVEGTSNPNLYWYRQAAGRGLQLLFYSVGIGQISSEVPQNLSASRPQDRQFILSSKKLLLSDSGFYLCAWSPTATNEKLFFGSGTQLSVL.

This sequence joins TRBV6-6 and TRBJ1-2, with 9 bases that match TRBD1. CDR1 is MNHNY and CDR2 is SVGAGI in the germline V gene (reference sequence). Trimming took 0 bases from V and 4 from J; bases not matched to a gene: 6. The CDR3 totals 16 residues. In DNA, the CDR3 is TGTGCCAGCAGTTACTCCGGGACAGGGTGGGTCTATGGCTACACCTTC. Amino acids: CASSYSGTGWVYGYTF.

This chain connects TRBV18 to TRBJ2-2; 14 positions match TRBD2. Per the germline V gene, CDR1 is KGHSH and CDR2 is LQKENI. V shed 3 bases and J 7 bases; nucleotides not matched to a gene: 4. This CDR3 is 16 amino acids long. CDR3: CASSPGTSGSFGELFF. The CDR3 region has the DNA TGTGCCAGCTCACCCGGGACTAGCGGGAGCTTCGGGGAGCTGTTTTTT.

V usage is TRBV27 and J usage is TRBJ2-5; D may be TRBD1 (6 bases). The DNA matches TRBJ2-7 better at its end, which makes the J call doubtful. Germline V gene sequence: CDR1 MNHEY, CDR2 SMNVEV (reference sequence). The CDR3 loop spans 14 amino acids. CDR3 DNA: TGTGCCAGCAGTTTAGTGCAGGGGCGCTACGAGCAGTACTTC. Translated, it gives CASSLVQGRYEQYF.

This chain links TRBV18 with TRBJ1-2; perhaps TRBD1 as D (5 bases). Germline assignment: CDR1 KGHSH and CDR2 LQKENI. V was cut by 1 base and J by 4 bases, with 13 bases left in between. CDR3 size: 15 residues. CDR3 loop: CASSPQGLEAYGYTF. In DNA form, the CDR3 reads TGTGCCAGCTCACCACAGGGGTTGGAAGCCTATGGCTACACCTTC.

In its sample, this clone was seen once. The V call is TRBV29-1, the J call TRBJ1-5, with D uncertain. Germline V CDR1 and CDR2: SQVTM, ANQGSEA. V was shortened by 5 bases and J by 7 bases, with 12 bases between the two germline ends. This CDR3 is 12 amino acids long. Here the CDR3 reads CSVRVGQQPQHF. Here the CDR3 DNA reads TGCAGCGTTCGCGTGGGTCAACAGCCCCAGCATTTT.